This T cell receptor beta chain was captured in a study of blood T cell repertoires in COVID-19. Methods used by the authors: Estimation of nucleated cell counts was performed using reference gene primer amplification. Profiled with immunoSEQ multiplex PCR; TCRdb holds only in-frame clones, not every one. Clone size and the V and J calls come from that table; the DNA yielded D and trimming. The table records roughly 250,000 clones, around 90% of them present only once. The CDR3 spans 16 residues. V shed 1 base and J shed 1 base, with 10 bases lying between them. CDR1 is LNHDA, CDR2 SQIVND, per germline (reference sequence).

This clonotype was sampled from a man between 60 and 70 years old who had recovered from COVID-19. The gene calls are TRBV19 and TRBJ2-2; the D gene is possibly TRBD2 (6 bases). Input material: peripheral blood. CDR3 nucleotides: TGTGCCAGTAGTATAGTGGGAGGACAGAACACCGGGGAGCTGTTTTTT. Its protein product is CASSIVGGQNTGELFF.